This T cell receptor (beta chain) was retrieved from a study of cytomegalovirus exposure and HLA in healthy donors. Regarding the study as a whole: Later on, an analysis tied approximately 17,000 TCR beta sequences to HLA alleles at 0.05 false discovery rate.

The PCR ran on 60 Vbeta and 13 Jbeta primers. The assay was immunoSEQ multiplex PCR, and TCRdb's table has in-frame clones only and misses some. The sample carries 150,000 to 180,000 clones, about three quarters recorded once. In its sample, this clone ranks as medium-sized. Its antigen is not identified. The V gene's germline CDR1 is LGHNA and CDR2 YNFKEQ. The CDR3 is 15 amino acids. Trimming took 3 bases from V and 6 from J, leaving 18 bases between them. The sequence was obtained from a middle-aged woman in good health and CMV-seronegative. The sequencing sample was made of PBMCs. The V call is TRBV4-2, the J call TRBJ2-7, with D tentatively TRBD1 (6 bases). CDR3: CASSQEDGGSGEQYF. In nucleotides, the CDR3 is TGTGCCAGCAGCCAGGAAGATGGGGGCAGCGGCGAGCAGTACTTC.